The subject of this entry is one T cell receptor beta chain. Its antigen is not yet known. No per-base quality is available; no much larger clone lies one base away. The data belong to a study of T cells in Graves' hyperthyroidism and ophthalmopathy (dated by TCRdb to the late 2010s). Describing the broader study: Peripheral blood samples were taken at initial diagnosis, before any treatment was given. To identify TCR V-J signatures that set the groups apart, the researchers used a discovery cohort of 100 patients, made up of under 45 with Graves' ophthalmopathy and about 60 with stable Graves' hyperthyroidism. Prospective prediction of ophthalmopathy was tested in an independent validation cohort of fewer than 20 hyperthyroidism patients and some 17 patients who later progressed to ophthalmopathy. The 100 or so discovery patients were randomly divided into training and test sets at a 7:3 ratio. In roughly six Graves' hyperthyroidism patients, the study also compared T-cell repertoires from thyroid tissue with T-cell repertoires from blood. After blood sampling, hyperthyroidism patients were treated with methimazole at a starting dose of 30 mg daily, and ophthalmopathy patients were treated with high-dose intravenous methylprednisolone. The paper reports TCR Vbeta CDR3 sequencing of some 140 peripheral blood samples: some 44 ophthalmopathy, about 75 hyperthyroidism and 17 progressor patients.

Ophthalmopathy patients had moderately to severely active disease, Clinical Activity Score of at least 3, NOSPECS grade of at least 4, and duration under 3 months. Any patient with an uncontrolled infection, another autoimmune disease, pregnancy or lactation was excluded. Diagnoses relied on clinical symptoms, serum thyroxine and TRAb, thyroid ultrasound and orbital computed tomography. PBMCs were separated from roughly 10 ml of fresh peripheral blood using Ficoll-Paque density gradient centrifugation. Total RNA was extracted using Trizol reagent, and RNA quality was assessed on an Agilent 2100 Bioanalyzer. The investigation overall reported the following: Most expanded thyroid clonotypes (frequency above 0.001) were also detected in blood, a finding suggesting that blood repertoires may reflect thyroid immune responses. A 13 V-J signature model separated ophthalmopathy from stable hyperthyroidism, with 87.88% sensitivity and just under 84% specificity in cross-validation and 80%/75% in testing. During validation, the model predicted progression to ophthalmopathy a median of about 5.9 months ahead of onset, with around 65% sensitivity and less than 85% specificity. No statistical method was used to set the sample size in advance, and investigators knew the group allocation.

V is pared back by 4 bases and J by 4 bases, with 11 bases lying between the germline termini. CDR1 SQVTM and CDR2 ANQGSEA are derived from the germline V gene. The CDR3 sequence holds 12 residues, the cysteine and phenylalanine included. Kept here is only the CDR3 DNA, which spans 36 bases and is read in frame from base 1. Amplification of TCR beta CDR3 regions was carried out from RNA transcripts. A first-round RT-PCR of the TCR CDR3 used the HTBI primer set with the Qiagen OneStep RT-PCR kit. A second multiplex PCR round built the libraries, followed by size selection and purification. Libraries were sequenced paired-end with 100 bp reads on an Illumina HiSeq2000. From the authors' description of their analysis: SOAPnuke was used to process the raw data, with reads discarded if the reads contained adapters or uncalled bases, had a mean Phred below 15, or lacked an exact constant-primer or identifier match. COPE v1.2.5 was used to merge the high-quality paired reads, and each unique nucleotide sequence was defined as a clonotype. Clonotypes were aligned to IMGT TRBV, TRBD and TRBJ reference segments using MiTCR v1.1. The analysis was restricted to V-J combinations with a frequency above 0.0001, which together covered over 99% of the repertoires. A TCS score was defined as the ratio of F50 (clonal expansion) to E x V (chaos), with BLOSUM62-based TCRdist applied between CDR3 peptides within each V-J. Welch's t-statistics and random forest reduced 514 V-J features to 10 to 15, which were used in a naive Bayes classifier (R e1071). The public reads were run again by TCRdb, first through fastp at Q25 and then through MiXCR, and only productive beta chains were kept. Rows with one shared CDR3 protein collapse into an entry with the most common genes and DNA. Clone size and V and J calls follow TCRdb, not the original study. This sample has a few hundred thousand distinct CDR3 sequences in its table, and roughly 16% of those were observed once. 25% to 30% of the sample comes from the top ten.

Sequenced sample: blood. The TCR sequence derives from a woman younger than 45 with Graves' ophthalmopathy. The chain was built from TRBV29-1 and TRBJ2-7; the D call is possibly TRBD1 or TRBD2, each sharing 5 bases. The CDR3 in this case is CSVARGQYEQYF. The DNA reads as follows: TGCAGCGTTGCCCGGGGCCAATACGAGCAGTACTTC.